This entry describes one TCR beta chain. The source of the sample is a study of T cell repertoires and Cas9 in healthy adults. Study-wide context: CD4 and CD8 compartments: SpCas9-reactive T cells profiled for potency, cytotoxicity, lineage.

Overall study findings and caveats: SpCas9-reactive regulatory T cells reportedly mitigated SpCas9-reactive effector T cells in vitro. The healthy humans studied reportedly all carried a preexisting SpCas9-directed effector T cell response.

Assay used: immunoSEQ multiplex PCR; TCRdb lists only in-frame clones, some missing. Of over a thousand clones listed, 93% are singletons. There are 14 residues in the CDR3. The ends lost 5 bases at V and 8 bases at J; junction bases unmatched: 10. Germline CDR1 and CDR2: MDHEN and SYDVKM. The receptor comes from a human donor in good health. Material: SpCas9-reactive CD4+ effector T cells (CD137+, CD154-, CD25-, CD127+) from PBMCs; culture status not recorded. The rearrangement joins TRBV28 to TRBJ1-2, with 8 bases identical to TRBD1. DNA of the CDR3: TGTGCCAGCAGTATCCGGACAGGGTCGGGCGGCTACACCTTC. The encoded protein is CASSIRTGSGGYTF.